The rows below give T cell receptor beta chains drawn from one sample of a study of cytomegalovirus exposure and HLA in healthy donors. Assay: immunoSEQ multiplex PCR; the TCRdb copy retains only in-frame clones and omits some. Of roughly 100,000 clones in the sample, 65% were seen once. Sequencing was performed on PBMCs. Source of these receptors: a woman in her 50s in good health and CMV-seropositive. CDR3s include the opening cysteine and the closing phenylalanine or tryptophan. A D gene is named only where the DNA matches it firmly. For some rows the clone size is stated as once, few or many, or as a class when expanded; others skip it.

CASSLEGHRVEAFF,TGCGCCAGCAGCCTGGAGGGCCACAGGGTAGAAGCTTTCTTT,NA,TRBJ1-1,NA,TRBV5-1
CASSSGGYYGTDTQYF,TGCGCCAGCAGCTCGGGGGGGTACTATGGCACAGATACGCAGTATTTT,NA,TRBJ2-3,TRBD2,TRBV5-1
CACPGQASTGELFF,TGTGCCTGTCCGGGACAGGCAAGCACCGGGGAGCTGTTTTTT,NA,TRBJ2-2,TRBD1,TRBV30
CASTTIQRDNEQFF,TGCGCCAGCACAACCATCCAGCGGGACAATGAGCAGTTCTTC,NA,TRBJ2-1,NA,TRBV10-2
CASSLALVGVTDTQYF,TGTGCCAGCAGCTTGGCGCTAGTAGGAGTAACAGATACGCAGTATTTT,NA,TRBJ2-3,NA,TRBV5-4
CASSPKYRVGEKLFF,TGTGCCAGCAGCCCAAAGTACAGGGTCGGAGAAAAACTGTTTTTT,NA,TRBJ1-4,NA,TRBV14
CASSWEVPFF,TGTGCCAGCAGTTGGGAGGTTCCGTTCTTC,NA,TRBJ2-1,NA,TRBV2
CASRYAGRIHTEAFF,TGTGCAAGTAGGTATGCAGGGCGGATACACACTGAAGCTTTCTTT,NA,TRBJ1-1,NA,TRBV12-2
CASSQRGSWGYTF,TGTGCCAGCAGCCAGAGGGGGAGTTGGGGCTACACCTTC,NA,TRBJ1-2,NA,TRBV7-2
CASSTRQGNNEQFF,TGTGCCAGCAGCACCAGACAGGGAAACAATGAGCAGTTCTTC,few,TRBJ2-1,TRBD1,TRBV13
CASSYEGRVPYEQYF,TGTGCCAGCAGTTACGAAGGGAGGGTCCCCTACGAGCAGTACTTC,NA,TRBJ2-7,TRBD2,TRBV28
CASSPQVGVTGYNEQFF,TGCGCCAGCAGCCCGCAGGTAGGGGTCACAGGTTACAATGAGCAGTTCTTC,NA,TRBJ2-1,NA,TRBV5-1
CASSRQGLDSPLHF,TGTGCCAGCAGCCGACAGGGTTTGGATTCACCCCTCCACTTT,NA,TRBJ1-6,TRBD1,TRBV11-2
CASSARQGDNEQFF,TGTGCCAGCAGCGCCCGACAGGGAGACAATGAGCAGTTCTTC,few,TRBJ2-1,TRBD1,TRBV11-3
CASSLPRASGYNEQFF,TGCGCCAGCAGCCTGCCGCGGGCTAGCGGGTACAATGAGCAGTTCTTC,NA,TRBJ2-1,TRBD2,TRBV4-1
CSAQGQGPHYGYTF,TGCAGCGCCCAGGGACAGGGCCCTCATTATGGCTACACCTTC,few,TRBJ1-2,TRBD1,TRBV29-1
CASSLPEDRADNSNQPQHF,TGTGCCAGCAGTTTACCCGAGGACAGGGCGGATAATAGCAATCAGCCCCAGCATTTT,NA,TRBJ1-5,TRBD1,TRBV28
CASSPPGGDTEAFF,TGTGCCAGCTCACCACCGGGGGGGGACACTGAAGCTTTCTTT,NA,TRBJ1-1,NA,TRBV18
CASSLSGLTEAFF,TGTGCCAGCAGCTTATCAGGGTTGACTGAAGCTTTCTTT,NA,TRBJ1-1,NA,TRBV7-2
CASSPMDRAGNTIYF,TGTGCCAGCAGCCCGATGGACAGGGCAGGAAACACCATATATTTT,few,TRBJ1-3,TRBD1,TRBV5-6
CASSPQESGNTIYF,TGTGCCAGCAGTCCACAGGAATCTGGAAACACCATATATTTT,NA,TRBJ1-3,NA,TRBV27
CAISDPTWGGTNQPQHF,TGTGCCATCAGTGACCCCACCTGGGGGGGGACAAATCAGCCCCAGCATTTT,NA,TRBJ1-5,NA,TRBV10-3
CASSSNRGQSTDTQYF,TGTGCCAGCAGTAGCAACAGGGGGCAAAGCACAGATACGCAGTATTTT,NA,TRBJ2-3,TRBD1,TRBV28
CASSLGGVYGYTF,TGTGCCAGCAGCCTTGGGGGCGTCTATGGCTACACCTTC,NA,TRBJ1-2,NA,TRBV6-6
CASSELPSGGKSTDTQYF,TGCGCCAGCAGTGAGTTGCCTAGCGGGGGGAAGAGCACAGATACGCAGTATTTT,NA,TRBJ2-3,TRBD2,TRBV10-2
CASSKGQGGSPYYGYTF,TGTGCCAGCAGCAAGGGACAGGGCGGATCACCGTACTATGGCTACACCTTC,NA,TRBJ1-2,NA,TRBV21-1
CASSPMGSGGYNEQFF,TGTGCCAGCTCACCAATGGGTAGCGGGGGCTACAATGAGCAGTTCTTC,NA,TRBJ2-1,TRBD2,TRBV18
CSVVLASYEQYF,TGCAGCGTTGTCCTAGCCTCCTACGAGCAGTACTTC,NA,TRBJ2-7,NA,TRBV29-1
CASSFEMETYEQYF,TGTGCCAGCAGTTTCGAAATGGAGACCTACGAGCAGTACTTC,NA,TRBJ2-7,NA,TRBV6-5
CAWSLISAGGWYTEAFF,TGTGCCTGGAGTCTCATCTCGGCAGGGGGCTGGTACACTGAAGCTTTCTTT,once,TRBJ1-1,TRBD1,TRBV30
CASSYGRGNQPQHF,TGTGCCAGCAGTTACGGGAGGGGTAATCAGCCCCAGCATTTT,NA,TRBJ1-5,NA,TRBV6-5
CASSPDRGGYTF,TGCGCCAGCAGCCCCGACAGGGGCGGCTACACCTTC,NA,TRBJ1-2,TRBD1,TRBV5-1
CASSFSDRGTQYF,TGTGCCAGCAGTTTCTCGGATAGGGGGACCCAGTACTTC,few,TRBJ2-5,NA,TRBV28
CASKASGGGETQYF,TGTGCCAGCAAGGCTAGCGGGGGGGGTGAGACCCAGTACTTC,NA,TRBJ2-5,TRBD2,TRBV2
CASSEAGGYEKLFF,TGTGCCAGCAGTGAAGCAGGGGGATATGAAAAACTGTTTTTT,NA,TRBJ1-4,NA,TRBV2
CAWGTGHPPYGYTF,TGTGCCTGGGGGACAGGGCACCCTCCTTATGGCTACACCTTC,NA,TRBJ1-2,TRBD1,TRBV30
CASSPSGRGGHDGELFF,TGTGCCAGCAGCCCCTCTGGGCGGGGGGGCCATGACGGGGAGCTGTTTTTT,NA,TRBJ2-2,TRBD2,TRBV7-9
CASRGTGDYNEQFF,TGTGCCAGTAGAGGGACAGGCGACTACAATGAGCAGTTCTTC,NA,TRBJ2-1,TRBD1,TRBV19
CASSESRVRGRDSPLHF,TGTGCCAGCAGTGAAAGCCGGGTTCGGGGTAGGGATTCACCCCTCCACTTT,NA,TRBJ1-6,NA,TRBV25-1
CASSYSGTTTDTQYF,TGTGCCAGCAGTTACTCGGGGACTACCACAGATACGCAGTATTTT,once,TRBJ2-3,TRBD2,TRBV6-5
CASSQAGGYEQYF,TGTGCCAGCAGTCAGGCGGGGGGGTACGAGCAGTACTTC,NA,TRBJ2-7,TRBD2,TRBV7-9
CASSQGAVNSPLHF,TGTGCCAGCAGCCAGGGTGCTGTTAATTCACCCCTCCACTTT,NA,TRBJ1-6,NA,TRBV7-9
CAWKSLAGDSRSYNEQFF,TGTGCCTGGAAAAGTCTAGCGGGGGATTCGCGATCCTACAATGAGCAGTTCTTC,once,TRBJ2-1,TRBD2,TRBV30
CASSRDRGAYGYTF,TGTGCCAGCAGCCGGGACAGGGGAGCGTATGGCTACACCTTC,NA,TRBJ1-2,TRBD1,TRBV11-2
CASSLGTDLNTEAFF,TGTGCCAGCAGCTTAGGGACAGACCTGAACACTGAAGCTTTCTTT,few,TRBJ1-1,NA,TRBV13
CASSVGLGNTGELFF,TGTGCCAGCAGCGTAGGACTGGGGAACACCGGGGAGCTGTTTTTT,NA,TRBJ2-2,NA,TRBV9
CASSWYRDSYGYTF,TGTGCCAGCAGCTGGTACCGGGACAGCTATGGCTACACCTTC,few,TRBJ1-2,TRBD1,TRBV5-6
CASSPNSQGTEAFF,TGTGCCAGCAGCCCTAACAGCCAAGGAACTGAAGCTTTCTTT,NA,TRBJ1-1,NA,TRBV11-2
CASSLGSGTGELFF,TGTGCCAGCAGCTTAGGGTCAGGCACCGGGGAGCTGTTTTTT,NA,TRBJ2-2,NA,TRBV7-3
CASSQEGGSGNTIYF,TGCGCCAGCAGCCAAGAGGGGGGTTCGGGAAACACCATATATTTT,NA,TRBJ1-3,NA,TRBV4-3
CASSLGGSTRGELFF,TGTGCCAGCAGCTTGGGGGGTTCCACCCGGGGGGAGCTGTTTTTT,NA,TRBJ2-2,NA,TRBV7-6
CASGLEDRRNVRETQYF,TGTGCTAGTGGTTTGGAGGACAGGCGAAACGTCCGAGAGACCCAGTACTTC,once,TRBJ2-5,TRBD1,TRBV12-5
CASSFCAVVAQAYNEQFF,TGTGCCAGCAGCTTTTGTGCAGTCGTGGCACAGGCATACAATGAGCAGTTCTTC,NA,TRBJ2-1,NA,TRBV7-4
CASSYSGTGRDYGYTF,TGTGCCAGCAGCTACTCCGGGACAGGGAGGGACTATGGCTACACCTTC,NA,TRBJ1-2,TRBD1,TRBV7-9
CASTDRRPRMLGETQYF,TGTGCCAGCACTGATCGACGCCCGCGAATGCTCGGGGAGACCCAGTACTTC,NA,TRBJ2-5,NA,TRBV18
CASSPPGDSDEAFF,TGTGCCAGCAGCCCCCCAGGGGACAGCGATGAAGCTTTCTTT,few,TRBJ1-1,TRBD1,TRBV5-4
CASSFGQLNQPQHF,TGTGCCAGCAGCTTCGGACAGCTAAATCAGCCCCAGCATTTT,NA,TRBJ1-5,NA,TRBV5-6